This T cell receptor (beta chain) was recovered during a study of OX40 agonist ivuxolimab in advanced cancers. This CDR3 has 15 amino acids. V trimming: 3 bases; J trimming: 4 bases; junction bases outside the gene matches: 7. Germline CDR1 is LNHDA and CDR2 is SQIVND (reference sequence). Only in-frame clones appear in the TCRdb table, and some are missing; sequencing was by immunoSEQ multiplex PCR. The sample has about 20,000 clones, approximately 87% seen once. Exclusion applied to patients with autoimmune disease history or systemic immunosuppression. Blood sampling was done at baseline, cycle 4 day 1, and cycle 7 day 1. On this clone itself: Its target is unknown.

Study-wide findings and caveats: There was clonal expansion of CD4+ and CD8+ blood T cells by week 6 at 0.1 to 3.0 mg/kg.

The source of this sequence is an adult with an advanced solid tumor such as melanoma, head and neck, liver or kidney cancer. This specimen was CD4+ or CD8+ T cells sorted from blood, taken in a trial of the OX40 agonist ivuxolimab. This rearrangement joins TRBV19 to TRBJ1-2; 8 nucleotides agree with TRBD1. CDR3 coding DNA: TGTGCCAGTAGTATGGGTACAGGGGGGGCCTATGGCTACACCTTC. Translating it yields CASSMGTGGAYGYTF.